These 23 T cell receptor beta chains originate from one sample sequenced in a study of blood T cells in healthy people across ages (dated by TCRdb to about 2015). The library was built by means of 5' RACE. Data came from an Illumina HiSeq 2500. The second PCR ran for about 6 to 11 cycles and used a J-beta primer mix along with a sample-barcoded 5' primer. TCRdb trimmed the raw reads at Q25, called clones with MiXCR and kept productive beta chains. Each record represents a unique CDR3 protein, reported with the most common genes and DNA among its rows. This sample comprises more than 800,000 distinct CDR3 sequences, roughly 26% of them detected only once. The top ten constitute 17% of the sample. Sequencing input: blood. The source of these receptors is a woman older than 75 in good health.

This clonotype has at least ten counts. The rearrangement joins TRBV6-4 to TRBJ1-1; maybe TRBD1 (6 bases). Between the trimmed V and J ends, which lost 7 bases and 4 bases, there was a span of 13 bases. CDR1 is MRHNA, CDR2 SNTAGT, per germline. The CDR3 consists of 13 residues. The CDR3 bases are TGTGCCAGCAAAGGACAGCCGGGCACTGAAGCTTTCTTT. Translation: CASKGQPGTEAFF.

V gene TRBV7-2 combines with J gene TRBJ1-3, with 9 bases identical to TRBD1. The CDR3 consists of 14 residues. Trimming took 4 bases from V and 8 from J; bases not matched to a gene: 6. CDR1 is SGHTA and CDR2 is FQGNSA in the germline V gene. The CDR3 region has the DNA TGTGCCAGCAGCTCCCGACAGGGGGGGGACACCATATATTTT. Translating it yields CASSSRQGGDTIYF.

There are many counts of this clonotype. The chain couples TRBV12-3 or TRBV12-4 to TRBJ2-1; 11 nucleotides agree with TRBD2. V trimming: 6 bases; J trimming: 5 bases; junction bases outside the gene matches: 3. The CDR3 loop spans 14 amino acids. CDR3 protein: CASRTSGGNNEQFF. CDR3 sequence (DNA): TGTGCCAGCAGAACTAGCGGGGGCAACAATGAGCAGTTCTTC.

This clonotype was seen more than once but under ten times. The chain uses TRBV12-3 or TRBV12-4 and TRBJ1-2; 7 nucleotides align to TRBD1. This CDR3 comprises 14 residues. Trimming took 0 bases from V and 9 from J; bases not matched to a gene: 7. CDR3 amino acids: CASSLARSQGRYTF. Written as DNA, the CDR3 is TGTGCCAGCAGTTTAGCGCGGTCACAGGGGCGCTACACCTTC.

This clonotype showed up many times. This chain links TRBV7-9 with TRBJ2-4; 15 bases map to TRBD2. Per germline, CDR1 SEHNR and CDR2 FQNEAQ (reference sequence). The CDR3 is 20 amino acids. J gave up 0 bases and V 5 bases, and 11 bases lay outside the gene matches. The CDR3 loop reads CASSNSPGTSGGLAKNIQYF. The CDR3 DNA reads TGTGCCAGCAGCAACTCCCCCGGGACTAGCGGGGGGTTAGCCAAAAACATTCAGTACTTC. The complete variable domain, with remaining parts taken from reference TRBV7-9 and TRBJ2-4, reads DTGVSQNPRHKITKRGQNVTFRCDPISEHNRLYWYRQTLGQGPEFLTYFQNEAQLEKSRLLSDRFSAERPKGSFSTLEIQRTEQGDSAMYLCASSNSPGTSGGLAKNIQYFGAGTRLSVL.

The V gene is TRBV7-9, the J gene TRBJ1-4; no clear D gene. V lost 1 base and J lost 8, with 8 bases in between. The V gene's germline CDR1 is SEHNR and CDR2 FQNEAQ (reference sequence). The CDR3 covers 13 residues. For the CDR3, the DNA is TGTGCCAGCAGCTTAGGAGGTCGGGAAAAACTGTTTTTT. Its protein product is CASSLGGREKLFF.

This clonotype was recorded many times. V and J are TRBV28 and TRBJ1-1; no reliable D call. The CDR3 covers 12 residues. The germline V and J ends were trimmed by 3 bases and 6 bases, with 8 bases remaining between them. Per the germline V gene, CDR1 is MDHEN and CDR2 is SYDVKM. The CDR3 nucleotides read TGTGCCAGCAGTTTGGCCCTGCCTGAAGCTTTCTTT. This gives the protein CASSLALPEAFF.

This clonotype has at least ten counts. The J gene is TRBJ2-3, the V gene TRBV2; TRBD1 agrees at 12 bases. V dropped 0 bases and J dropped 4; count of bases not matched to a gene: 5. CDR3 length: 17 residues. CDR1 is SNHLY and CDR2 is FYNNEI in the germline V gene. The CDR3 loop reads CASSEALGTGGADTQYF. CDR3 sequence (DNA): TGTGCCAGCAGTGAAGCTCTTGGGACAGGGGGCGCAGATACGCAGTATTTT.

The V and J genes are TRBV29-1 and TRBJ2-1, with 8 nucleotides matching TRBD2. Germline CDR1 and CDR2: SQVTM and ANQGSEA. Germline trimming cut 4 bases from V and 4 bases from J; bases unmatched to any gene: 9. CDR3 size: 15 residues. CDR3 in amino acids: CSVVGGRFGYNEQFF. The CDR3 coding sequence is TGCAGCGTTGTCGGCGGGAGGTTTGGGTACAATGAGCAGTTCTTC.

Concerning this clonotype: One end of the junction is discordant with germline, which a read error may explain. V is TRBV28 and J is TRBJ2-1; no definite D call. CDR1 and CDR2 from the germline V gene are MDHEN and SYDVKM. The CDR3 contains 11 residues. The CDR3 nucleotides read TGTGCCAGCAGAAATTCTAATGAGCGGTTCTTC. Amino acid sequence: CASRNSNERFF.

The chain carries TRBV5-5 and TRBJ1-6, with 10 bases lining up with TRBD1. The CDR3 loop spans 16 amino acids. Per the germline V gene, CDR1 is SGHKS and CDR2 is YYEKEE (reference sequence). The junction had 10 bases not matched to a gene; V was cut back by 3 bases and J by 10 bases. The DNA for the CDR3 is TGTGCCAGCAGCTCAAAAACCGGGACAGGGGAATCACCCCTCCACTTT. It translates to CASSSKTGTGESPLHF.

This clonotype was seen more than once but under ten times. This may be a read error: a much more frequent sequence differs by one nucleotide. The CDR3 loop is CASSLRVSSYNEQYF. The DNA of the CDR3 is TGTGCCAGCAGTTTGAGGGTTAGCTCCTACAATGAGCAGTACTTC. The chain couples TRBV12-3 or TRBV12-4 to TRBJ2-7, with D tentatively TRBD2 (5 bases). This CDR3 contains 15 residues. Trimming took off 3 bases at V and 7 bases at J, with 19 bases between the two ends.

This clonotype has ten or more counts. The V gene is TRBV20-1, the J gene TRBJ1-2; tentatively, D is TRBD1 (5 bases). Trimming took 1 base from V and 3 from J, leaving 12 bases between them. Germline V CDR1 and CDR2: DFQATT, SNEGSKA (reference sequence). The CDR3 has 14 residues. In DNA form, the CDR3 reads TGCAGTGCTAGAGGGCAGGGCGGTCACTATGGCTACACCTTC. This encodes CSARGQGGHYGYTF.

In this sample, this clonotype turned up a few times. A much larger clonotype is one base distant, so this may be a read error. The V gene is TRBV6-5, the J gene TRBJ2-3; a weak D match, TRBD2 (6 bases). The CDR3 is 18 residues long. CDR1 and CDR2 (germline): MNHEY, SVGAGI. CDR3 sequence: CASSYSGPVSGVTDTRYF. The CDR3 nucleotides read TGTGCCAGCAGTTATTCCGGTCCGGTATCGGGGGTCACAGATACGCGGTATTTT.

This clonotype was seen more than once but under ten times. CDR3 nucleotides: TGTGCCAGCAGTTTACTAGGGAGGGTGGCTAATGAAAAACTGTTTTTT. The encoded protein is CASSLLGRVANEKLFF. The chain links TRBV12-3 or TRBV12-4 to TRBJ1-4; unclear D gene. Trimming shortened V by 2 bases and J by 3 bases, and 13 bases separated the two germline ends. CDR3 length equals 16 residues.

The V gene is TRBV3-1, the J gene TRBJ1-6; no clear D gene. Germline V gives CDR1 LGHDT, CDR2 YNNKEL (reference sequence). V was cut by 0 bases and J by 3 bases, with 15 bases left in between. The CDR3 has 18 amino acids. CDR3 sequence (DNA): TGTGCCAGCAGCCAAGATTTTGGGCGGGAATACTATAATTCACCCCTCCACTTT. Translating gives CASSQDFGREYYNSPLHF.

The rearrangement uses TRBV20-1 and TRBJ2-1; 12 bases match TRBD2. The germline V gene has CDR1 DFQATT and CDR2 SNEGSKA (reference sequence). Trimming took 2 bases from V and 7 from J; bases not matched to a gene: 6. The CDR3 is 15 amino acids. DNA for the CDR3: TGCAGTGCTAGAAACCCCCTAGCGGGAGGGAATGAGCAGTTCTTC. It is translated as CSARNPLAGGNEQFF.

There are many counts of this clonotype. The genes are TRBV7-2 and TRBJ1-5; possibly TRBD1 for D (6 bases). The germline V gene encodes CDR1 SGHTA and CDR2 FQGNSA. The CDR3 loop spans 13 amino acids. Trimming cost V 6 bases and J 3 bases, with 9 bases left between them. This CDR3 is CASSRQVNQPQHF. In nucleotides, the CDR3 is TGTGCCAGCAGTCGACAGGTCAATCAGCCCCAGCATTTT.

This clonotype appeared many times. The chain's CDR3 is CSASPAGLSYNEQFF. Here the CDR3 DNA reads TGCAGTGCTAGCCCAGCGGGGCTCTCCTACAATGAGCAGTTCTTC. This sequence joins TRBV20-1 and TRBJ2-1, with 7 bases aligning to TRBD2. CDR1 DFQATT and CDR2 SNEGSKA come from the germline V gene (reference sequence). This CDR3 has 15 amino acids. J was trimmed by 0 bases and V by 3 bases; bases with no gene match: 5.

There are many counts of this clonotype. The chain employs TRBV11-2 and TRBJ2-3; D is ambiguous. Looked up from germline, CDR1 is SGHAT and CDR2 is FQNNGV. The CDR3 has 15 residues. The V and J ends lost 1 base and 2 bases respectively, with 10 bases between them. The DNA of the CDR3 is TGTGCCAGCAGCTTAGTCCAGCCTCTCACAGATACGCAGTATTTT. Amino acids: CASSLVQPLTDTQYF.

This clonotype was counted a few times. This rearrangement joins TRBV20-1 to TRBJ2-3; 9 bases agree with TRBD1. Germline V gives CDR1 DFQATT, CDR2 SNEGSKA (reference sequence). The CDR3 has 17 amino acids. The V gene end was trimmed by 0 bases and the J gene end by 1 base; junction bases not matched to a gene: 8. The CDR3 loop reads CSAREEDGQGRTDTQYF. The CDR3 nucleotides read TGCAGTGCTAGAGAGGAAGACGGACAGGGGCGCACAGATACGCAGTATTTT.

This clonotype was picked up many times. The rearrangement joins TRBV30 to TRBJ2-4, with D unclear. V lost 7 bases to trimming and J lost 0 bases, with 19 bases between them. The CDR3 spans 16 residues. The germline V gene encodes CDR1 GTSNPN and CDR2 SVGIG (reference sequence). CDR3 region: CALALGHLLAKNIQYF. CDR3 sequence (DNA): TGTGCCTTAGCCCTGGGTCACCTACTAGCCAAAAACATTCAGTACTTC.

This clonotype was detected ten times or more. The J gene is TRBJ2-3, the V gene TRBV5-6, with TRBD2 identical over 7 bases. J gave up 4 bases and V 9 bases, and 11 bases lay outside the gene matches. There are 14 residues in the CDR3. Germline V CDR1 and CDR2: SGHDT, YYEEEE. The CDR3 protein is CATNPRGGADTQYF. Here the CDR3 DNA reads TGTGCCACCAACCCTCGGGGAGGGGCAGATACGCAGTATTTT.